This T cell receptor (beta chain) is drawn from a study of blood T cell repertoires in COVID-19. Sequencing was performed with immunoSEQ multiplex PCR; in TCRdb, only in-frame clones are kept and a portion is missing. Altogether over 200,000 clones are present, 80% to 90% being singletons, with the ten largest covering roughly 20%. The source material was peripheral blood. This receptor was identified in a woman of 80 years or more with active or convalescent COVID-19.

CDR3 coding DNA: TGTGCCAGCAGCACCGACCCCGGGGGTGTCTATGGCTACACCTTC. It specifies CASSTDPGGVYGYTF. The chain is built from TRBV27 and TRBJ1-2; tentative D call: TRBD1 (5 bases). This CDR3 comprises 15 residues. Germline CDR1 and CDR2: MNHEY and SMNVEV (reference sequence). The V gene lost 6 bases and the J gene lost 4 bases, with 18 bases spanning the gap.